A selection of T cell receptor beta chains follows, all from one sample in a study of vaccination effects on CD4 cells after COVID-19. What these receptors recognize is not known. TCRdb keeps only in-frame clones here, not all; method: immunoSEQ multiplex PCR. Here the sample spans approximately 83,000 clones, roughly 80% being singletons. Material: CD4+ T cells from PBMCs cultured with HCoV-OC43 spike peptides, obtained after COVID-19 vaccination. The source of these receptors is a human donor who received a COVID-19 vaccine. CDR3s include the opening cysteine and the closing phenylalanine or tryptophan. Fields, in order: J gene, D gene, clone size, V gene, CDR3 DNA, CDR3 protein. D genes are given only for firm matches. Not all rows give a size; the values are once, few, many and, for expanded clones, a class.

J: TRBJ1-1
D: -
size: -
V: TRBV3-1/TRBV3-2
DNA: TGTGCCAGCAGCCAGAGACGGAGGAACACTGAAGCTTTCTTT
CDR3: CASSQRRRNTEAFF

J: TRBJ2-3
D: TRBD1
size: -
V: TRBV18
DNA: TGTGCCAGCTCACTAAGGGACAGGGGGCAACCCACAGATACGCAGTATTTT
CDR3: CASSLRDRGQPTDTQYF

J: TRBJ2-1
D: TRBD1
size: -
V: TRBV18
DNA: TGTGCCAGCTCACGGCCCCTAGGGGGCAACTACAATGAGCAGTTCTTC
CDR3: CASSRPLGGNYNEQFF

J: TRBJ1-1
D: -
size: -
V: TRBV15
DNA: TGTGCCACCAGGAGGACAGTGAACACTGAAGCTTTCTTT
CDR3: CATRRTVNTEAFF

J: TRBJ2-5
D: -
size: -
V: TRBV21-1
DNA: TGTGCCAGCAGCAAAGGAGACAGGGCAAAGACCCAGTACTTC
CDR3: CASSKGDRAKTQYF

J: TRBJ1-1
D: TRBD1
size: -
V: TRBV4-1
DNA: TGCGCCAGCAGCCAACAGACAGGGGGCCGCACTGAAGCTTTCTTT
CDR3: CASSQQTGGRTEAFF

J: TRBJ2-6
D: -
size: -
V: TRBV6-2/TRBV6-3
DNA: TGTGCCAGCAGTGCGAGGGGGGCCGGGGCCAACGTCCTGACTTTC
CDR3: CASSARGAGANVLTF

J: TRBJ2-1
D: -
size: few
V: TRBV14
DNA: TGTGCCAGCAGCCTTAGCTACAATGAGCAGTTCTTC
CDR3: CASSLSYNEQFF

J: TRBJ2-5
D: TRBD2
size: once
V: TRBV6-1
DNA: TGTGCCAGCAGTGACGGACTAGCGGGGGGGCGGGCCCAGTACTTC
CDR3: CASSDGLAGGRAQYF

J: TRBJ1-1
D: -
size: -
V: TRBV5-1
DNA: TGCGCCAGCAAAGGTTGGATCAACACTGAAGCTTTCTTT
CDR3: CASKGWINTEAFF

J: TRBJ2-2
D: -
size: few
V: TRBV24-1
DNA: TGTGCCACCAGTGATTTGCAAGGGGGGGGGAACACCGGGGAGCTGTTTTTT
CDR3: CATSDLQGGGNTGELFF

J: TRBJ2-1
D: -
size: -
V: TRBV9
DNA: TGTGCCAGCAGCGTAGATCCCAATTACAATGAGCAGTTCTTC
CDR3: CASSVDPNYNEQFF

J: TRBJ1-1
D: TRBD1
size: -
V: TRBV7-8
DNA: TGTGCCAGCAGCTGGGGACAGGGGTTTGAAGCTTTCTTT
CDR3: CASSWGQGFEAFF

J: TRBJ2-3
D: -
size: -
V: TRBV9
DNA: TGTGCCAGCGGTACACAGCCGGGGGATACGCAGTATTTT
CDR3: CASGTQPGDTQYF

J: TRBJ1-6
D: -
size: -
V: TRBV28
DNA: TGTGCCAGCAGCGATTTCCTCTATAATTCACCCCTCCACTTT
CDR3: CASSDFLYNSPLHF

J: TRBJ2-1
D: TRBD1
size: few
V: TRBV6-5
DNA: TGTGCCAGCAATAGGGACAGGGACAATGAGCAGTTCTTC
CDR3: CASNRDRDNEQFF

J: TRBJ2-3
D: TRBD1
size: -
V: TRBV30
DNA: TGTGCCTGGAGTTCTAGACAGGGGGCATTGGATACGCAGTATTTT
CDR3: CAWSSRQGALDTQYF

J: TRBJ2-1
D: -
size: -
V: TRBV7-2
DNA: TGTGCCAGCAGCCCTATGACGAGCGGTGGAGAGCAGTTCTTC
CDR3: CASSPMTSGGEQFF

J: TRBJ2-1
D: -
size: -
V: TRBV5-1
DNA: TGCGCCAGCAGCTTAAAGGGGGAGTCCTACAATGAGCAGTTCTTC
CDR3: CASSLKGESYNEQFF

J: TRBJ1-5
D: TRBD1
size: -
V: TRBV19
DNA: TGTGCCAGTAGTACCGGACAGGGCGCGATTCAGCCCCAGCATTTT
CDR3: CASSTGQGAIQPQHF

J: TRBJ1-2
D: -
size: once
V: TRBV24-1
DNA: TGTGCCACCAGTGATTCCAGGGGCGGCTATGGCTACACCTTC
CDR3: CATSDSRGGYGYTF

J: TRBJ2-6
D: TRBD2
size: once
V: TRBV9
DNA: TGTGCCAGCAGCGTTAGCGGGGCCGGGGCCAACGTCCTGACTTTC
CDR3: CASSVSGAGANVLTF

J: TRBJ2-3
D: -
size: few
V: TRBV5-1
DNA: TGCGCCAGCAGCCCGCTGGCAGGGAGTGAAGATACGCAGTATTTT
CDR3: CASSPLAGSEDTQYF

J: TRBJ1-4
D: TRBD1
size: -
V: TRBV5-1
DNA: TGCGCCAGCAGCTGGGGGGACAGCGGGGAACTGTTTTTT
CDR3: CASSWGDSGELFF

J: TRBJ1-1
D: TRBD1
size: -
V: TRBV6-5
DNA: TGTGCCAGCAGAGCAGACAGGGGCACTGAAGCTTTCTTT
CDR3: CASRADRGTEAFF

J: TRBJ2-6
D: TRBD1
size: -
V: TRBV9
DNA: TGTGCCAGCAGCGTAGAGGACAGGATTCGCTCTGGGGCCAACGTCCTGACTTTC
CDR3: CASSVEDRIRSGANVLTF

J: TRBJ1-2
D: -
size: -
V: TRBV28
DNA: TGTGCCAGCAGCTACGCTCACGCAGGCGGTGGCTACACCTTC
CDR3: CASSYAHAGGGYTF

J: TRBJ1-2
D: -
size: -
V: TRBV9
DNA: TGTGCCAGCAGCGTCGAAGTCTGGTATGGCTACACCTTC
CDR3: CASSVEVWYGYTF

J: TRBJ2-3
D: -
size: -
V: TRBV7-3
DNA: TGTGCCAGCAGCCCCGCCCGCGGGGGCCCGACAGATACGCAGTATTTT
CDR3: CASSPARGGPTDTQYF

J: TRBJ2-1
D: -
size: few
V: TRBV6-2/TRBV6-3
DNA: TGTGCCAGCAGTTACAGGCGGGGAGAACCTTACAATGAGCAGTTCTTC
CDR3: CASSYRRGEPYNEQFF

J: TRBJ2-3
D: -
size: -
V: TRBV19
DNA: TGTGCCAGTGGGAGGGGACAGGGCACAGATACGCAGTATTTT
CDR3: CASGRGQGTDTQYF

J: TRBJ1-3
D: -
size: few
V: TRBV23-1
DNA: TGCGCCAGCAGTCACGGGATCTCTGGAAACACCATATATTTT
CDR3: CASSHGISGNTIYF

J: TRBJ2-1
D: -
size: -
V: TRBV7-2
DNA: TGTGCCAGCAGCTCACTTATGTGGGGGGTCACCAACAATGAGCAGTTCTTC
CDR3: CASSSLMWGVTNNEQFF

J: TRBJ1-6
D: -
size: -
V: TRBV28
DNA: TGTGAAACACGACCGGGACACGGAATAAATTCACCCCTCCACTTT
CDR3: CETRPGHGINSPLHF

J: TRBJ2-6
D: TRBD1
size: -
V: TRBV10-2
DNA: TGCGCCAGCAGAACGGACAGGTTATACTCTGGGGCCAACGTCCTGACTTTC
CDR3: CASRTDRLYSGANVLTF

J: TRBJ2-3
D: -
size: -
V: TRBV2
DNA: TGTGCCAGCAGTGACTCAGATACGCAGTATTTT
CDR3: CASSDSDTQYF

J: TRBJ1-1
D: -
size: -
V: TRBV30
DNA: TGTGCCTGGGGTACGGGTGAAGCTTTCTTT
CDR3: CAWGTGEAFF

J: TRBJ1-2
D: -
size: -
V: TRBV5-4
DNA: TGTGCCAGCAGCTTTAGTGGCGTCTCTGGCTACACCTTC
CDR3: CASSFSGVSGYTF

J: TRBJ2-3
D: -
size: -
V: TRBV6-1
DNA: TGTGCCAGCAGTGAATACGCAGGGCATCCAGATACGCAGTATTTT
CDR3: CASSEYAGHPDTQYF

J: TRBJ1-1
D: -
size: few
V: TRBV9
DNA: TGTGCCAGCAGCGTAGGGTCCCATGTGAACACTGAAGCTTTCTTT
CDR3: CASSVGSHVNTEAFF

J: TRBJ1-5
D: -
size: -
V: TRBV21-1
DNA: TGTGCCAGCAGCAAAGTATTTGGGCAGGGGAGGGATTATAGCAATCAGCCCCAGCATTTT
CDR3: CASSKVFGQGRDYSNQPQHF

J: TRBJ2-1
D: TRBD2
size: -
V: TRBV4-2
DNA: TGTGCCAGCAGCCAAGGGAGCGGGGGTGGACCCTACAATGAGCAGTTCTTC
CDR3: CASSQGSGGGPYNEQFF

J: TRBJ2-1
D: -
size: few
V: TRBV12-3/TRBV12-4
DNA: TGTGCCAGCACTAAAAGAACCGAGCAGTTCTTC
CDR3: CASTKRTEQFF

J: TRBJ1-4
D: -
size: -
V: TRBV5-1
DNA: TGCGCCAGCAGCTTAAACAGTCTCTCAACTAATGAAAAACTGTTTTTT
CDR3: CASSLNSLSTNEKLFF

J: TRBJ2-5
D: TRBD2
size: -
V: TRBV5-4
DNA: TGTGCCAGCAGTCCTAGCGGGGGACGCCAAGAGACCCAGTACTTC
CDR3: CASSPSGGRQETQYF

J: TRBJ2-3
D: -
size: -
V: TRBV2
DNA: TGTGCCAGCGATGAAACTAGCACAGATACGCAGTATTTT
CDR3: CASDETSTDTQYF